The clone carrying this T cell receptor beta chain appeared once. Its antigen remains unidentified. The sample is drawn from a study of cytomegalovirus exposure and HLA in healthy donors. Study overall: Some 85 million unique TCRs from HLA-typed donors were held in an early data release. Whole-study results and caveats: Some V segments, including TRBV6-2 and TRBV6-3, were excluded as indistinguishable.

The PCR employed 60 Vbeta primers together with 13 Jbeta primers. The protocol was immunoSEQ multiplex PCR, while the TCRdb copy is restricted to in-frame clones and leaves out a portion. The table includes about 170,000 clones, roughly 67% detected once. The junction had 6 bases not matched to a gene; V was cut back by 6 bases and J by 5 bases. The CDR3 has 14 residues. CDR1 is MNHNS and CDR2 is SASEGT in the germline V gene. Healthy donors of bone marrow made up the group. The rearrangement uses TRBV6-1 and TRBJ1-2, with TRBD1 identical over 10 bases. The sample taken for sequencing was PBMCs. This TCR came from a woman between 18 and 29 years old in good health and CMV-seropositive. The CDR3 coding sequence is TGTGCCAGCAGCCGAGGACAGGGGGTATATGGCTACACCTTC. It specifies CASSRGQGVYGYTF.